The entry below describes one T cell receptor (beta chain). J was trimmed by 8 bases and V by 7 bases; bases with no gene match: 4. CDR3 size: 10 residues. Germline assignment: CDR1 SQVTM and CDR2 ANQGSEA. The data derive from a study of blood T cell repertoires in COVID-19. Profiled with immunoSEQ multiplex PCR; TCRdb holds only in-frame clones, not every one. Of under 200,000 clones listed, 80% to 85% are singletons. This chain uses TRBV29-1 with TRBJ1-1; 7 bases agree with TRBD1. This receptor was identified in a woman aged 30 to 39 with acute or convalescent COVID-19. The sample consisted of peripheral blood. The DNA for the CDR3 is TGCAGCGCAGCACAGGGGGAAGCTTTCTTT. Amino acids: CSAAQGEAFF. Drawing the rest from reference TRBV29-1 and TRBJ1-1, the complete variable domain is SAVISQKPSRDICQRGTSLTIQCQVDSQVTMMFWYRQQPGQSLTLIATANQGSEATYESGFVIDKFPISRPNLTFSTLTVSNMSPEDSSIYLCSAAQGEAFFGQGTRLTVV.